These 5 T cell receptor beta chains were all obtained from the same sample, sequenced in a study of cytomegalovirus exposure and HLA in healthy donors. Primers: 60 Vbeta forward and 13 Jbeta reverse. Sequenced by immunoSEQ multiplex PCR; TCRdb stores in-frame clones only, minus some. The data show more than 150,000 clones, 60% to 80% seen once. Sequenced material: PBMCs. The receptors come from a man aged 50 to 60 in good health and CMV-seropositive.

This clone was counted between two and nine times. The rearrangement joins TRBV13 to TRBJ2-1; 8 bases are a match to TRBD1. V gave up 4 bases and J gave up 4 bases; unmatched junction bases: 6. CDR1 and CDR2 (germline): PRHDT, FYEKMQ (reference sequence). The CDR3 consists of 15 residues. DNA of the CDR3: TGTGCCAGCAGCTCGGGACAGGTGATATACAATGAGCAGTTCTTC. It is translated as CASSSGQVIYNEQFF.

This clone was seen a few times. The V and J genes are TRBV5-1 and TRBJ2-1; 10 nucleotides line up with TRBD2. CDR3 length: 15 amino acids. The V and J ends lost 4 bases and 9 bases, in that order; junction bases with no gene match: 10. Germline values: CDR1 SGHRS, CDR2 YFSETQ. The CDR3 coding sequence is TGCGCCAGCAGCCCGGAAGCGGGGGGGCCAGGTGAGCAGTTCTTC. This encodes CASSPEAGGPGEQFF.

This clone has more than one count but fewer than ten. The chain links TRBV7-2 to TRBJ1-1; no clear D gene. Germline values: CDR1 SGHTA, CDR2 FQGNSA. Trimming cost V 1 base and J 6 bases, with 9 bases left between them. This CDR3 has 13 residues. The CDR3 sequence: CASSLGRPSEAFF. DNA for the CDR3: TGTGCCAGCAGCTTAGGGCGGCCTTCTGAAGCTTTCTTT.

CDR3 DNA sequence: TGCGCCAGCAGCTTTTGGCGGGGGGTTGCAGATACGCAGTATTTT. It is translated as CASSFWRGVADTQYF. This chain uses TRBV5-1 with TRBJ2-3; the match to TRBD2 covers 8 bases. The CDR3 runs 15 residues. The germline V gene has CDR1 SGHRS and CDR2 YFSETQ. The V gene end was trimmed by 2 bases and the J gene end by 4 bases; junction bases not matched to a gene: 6.

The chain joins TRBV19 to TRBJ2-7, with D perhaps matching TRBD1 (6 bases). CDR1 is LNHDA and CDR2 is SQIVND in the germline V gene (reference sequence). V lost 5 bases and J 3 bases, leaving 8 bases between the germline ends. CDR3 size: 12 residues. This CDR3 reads CASSPTGYEQYF. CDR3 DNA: TGTGCCAGTAGTCCGACAGGCTACGAGCAGTACTTC.